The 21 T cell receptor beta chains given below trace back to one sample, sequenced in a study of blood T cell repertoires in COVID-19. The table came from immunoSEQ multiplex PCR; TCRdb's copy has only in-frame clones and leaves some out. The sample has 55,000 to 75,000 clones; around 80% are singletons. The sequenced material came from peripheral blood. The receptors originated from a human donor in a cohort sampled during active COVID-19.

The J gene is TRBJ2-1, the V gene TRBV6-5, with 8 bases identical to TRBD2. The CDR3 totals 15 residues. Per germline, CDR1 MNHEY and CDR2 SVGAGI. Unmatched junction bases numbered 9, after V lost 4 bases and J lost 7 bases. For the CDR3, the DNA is TGTGCCAGCAGTTCAGCGGGAGCGGGGCGAAATGAGCAGTTCTTC. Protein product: CASSSAGAGRNEQFF.

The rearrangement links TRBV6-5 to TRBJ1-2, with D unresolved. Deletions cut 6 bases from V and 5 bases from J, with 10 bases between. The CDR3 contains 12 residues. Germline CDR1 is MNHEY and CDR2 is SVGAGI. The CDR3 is CASSNQKYGYTF. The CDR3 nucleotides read TGTGCCAGCAGCAACCAGAAGTATGGCTACACCTTC.

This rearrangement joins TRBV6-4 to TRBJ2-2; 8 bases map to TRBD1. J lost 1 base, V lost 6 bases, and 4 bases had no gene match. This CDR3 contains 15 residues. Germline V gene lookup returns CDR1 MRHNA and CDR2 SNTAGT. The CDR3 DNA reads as TGTGCCAGCAGCGCCGGGACAGGGAACACCGGGGAGCTGTTTTTT. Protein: CASSAGTGNTGELFF.

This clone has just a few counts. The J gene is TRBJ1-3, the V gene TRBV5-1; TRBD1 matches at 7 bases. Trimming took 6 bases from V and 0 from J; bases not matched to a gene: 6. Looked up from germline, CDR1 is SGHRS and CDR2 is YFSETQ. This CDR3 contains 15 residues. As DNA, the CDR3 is TGCGCCAGCACCCCAGGGGGGAACTCTGGAAACACCATATATTTT. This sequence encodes CASTPGGNSGNTIYF.

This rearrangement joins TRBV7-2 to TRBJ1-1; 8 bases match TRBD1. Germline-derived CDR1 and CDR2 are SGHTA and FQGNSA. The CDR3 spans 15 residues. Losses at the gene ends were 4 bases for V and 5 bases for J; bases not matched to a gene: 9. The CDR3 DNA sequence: TGTGCCAGCAGCTCCCCCGGGACAGGTTATACTGAAGCTTTCTTT. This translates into CASSSPGTGYTEAFF.

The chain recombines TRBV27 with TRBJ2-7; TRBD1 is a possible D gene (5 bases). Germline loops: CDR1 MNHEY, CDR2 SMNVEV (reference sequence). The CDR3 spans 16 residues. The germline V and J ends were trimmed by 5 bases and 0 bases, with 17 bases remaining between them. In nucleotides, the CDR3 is TGTGCCAGCAGTCCCTCCTCTCTTACAGGCTCCTACGAGCAGTACTTC. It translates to CASSPSSLTGSYEQYF.

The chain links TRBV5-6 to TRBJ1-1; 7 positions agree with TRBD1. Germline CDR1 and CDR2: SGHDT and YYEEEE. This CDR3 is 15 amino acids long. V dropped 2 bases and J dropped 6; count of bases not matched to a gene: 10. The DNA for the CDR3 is TGTGCCAGCAGCTTTACAGGGGAGATGAGGCCTGAAGCTTTCTTT. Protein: CASSFTGEMRPEAFF. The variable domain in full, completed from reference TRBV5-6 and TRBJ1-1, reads DAGVTQSPTHLIKTRGQQVTLRCSPKSGHDTVSWYQQALGQGPQFIFQYYEEEERQRGNFPDRFSGHQFPNYSSELNVNALLLGDSALYLCASSFTGEMRPEAFFGQGTRLTVV.

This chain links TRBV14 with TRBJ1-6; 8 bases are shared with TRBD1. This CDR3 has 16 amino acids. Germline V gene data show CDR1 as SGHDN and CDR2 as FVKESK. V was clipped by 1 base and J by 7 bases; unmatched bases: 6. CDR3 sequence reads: CASSQVQGVVNSPLHF. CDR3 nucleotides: TGTGCCAGCAGCCAAGTACAGGGGGTAGTGAATTCACCCCTCCACTTT.

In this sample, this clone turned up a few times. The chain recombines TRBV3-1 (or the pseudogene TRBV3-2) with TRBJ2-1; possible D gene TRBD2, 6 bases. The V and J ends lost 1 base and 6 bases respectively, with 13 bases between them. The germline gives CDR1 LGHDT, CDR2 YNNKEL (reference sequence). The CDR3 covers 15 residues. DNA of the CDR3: TGTGCCAGCAGCCAAGGGGCGGGGCCGGGCAATGAGCAGTTCTTC. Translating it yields CASSQGAGPGNEQFF.

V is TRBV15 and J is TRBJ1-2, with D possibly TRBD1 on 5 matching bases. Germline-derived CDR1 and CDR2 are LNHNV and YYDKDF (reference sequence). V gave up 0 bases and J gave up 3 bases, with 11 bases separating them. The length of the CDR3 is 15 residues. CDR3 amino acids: CATSRDPGRDYGYTF. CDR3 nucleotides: TGTGCCACCAGCAGAGATCCGGGCAGGGACTATGGCTACACCTTC.

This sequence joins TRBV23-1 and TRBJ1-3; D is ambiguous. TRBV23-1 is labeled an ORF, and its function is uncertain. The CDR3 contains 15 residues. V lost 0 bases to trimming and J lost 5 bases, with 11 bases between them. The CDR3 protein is CASSQSRWQRNTIYF. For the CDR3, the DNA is TGCGCCAGCAGTCAATCGAGGTGGCAGAGAAACACCATATATTTT.

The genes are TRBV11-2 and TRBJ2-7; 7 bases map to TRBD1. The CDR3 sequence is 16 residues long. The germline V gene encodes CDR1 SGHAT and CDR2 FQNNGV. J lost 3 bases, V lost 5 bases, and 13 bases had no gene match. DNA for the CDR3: TGTGCCAGCAGCCCTCTTCCTGGGACAGCTGACTACGAGCAGTACTTC. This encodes CASSPLPGTADYEQYF.

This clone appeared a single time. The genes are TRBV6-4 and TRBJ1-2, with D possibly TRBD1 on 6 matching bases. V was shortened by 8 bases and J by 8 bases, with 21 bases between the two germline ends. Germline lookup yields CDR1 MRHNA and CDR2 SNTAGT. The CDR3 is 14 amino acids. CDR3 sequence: CASSPGGQDRGYTF. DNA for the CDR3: TGTGCCAGCTCCCCCGGGGGGCAGGATAGAGGCTACACCTTC.

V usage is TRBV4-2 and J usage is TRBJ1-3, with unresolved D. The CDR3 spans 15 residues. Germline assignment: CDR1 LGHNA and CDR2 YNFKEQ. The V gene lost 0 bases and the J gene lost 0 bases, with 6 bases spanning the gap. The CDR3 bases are TGTGCCAGCAGCCAAGATATCAGCTCTGGAAACACCATATATTTT. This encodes CASSQDISSGNTIYF.

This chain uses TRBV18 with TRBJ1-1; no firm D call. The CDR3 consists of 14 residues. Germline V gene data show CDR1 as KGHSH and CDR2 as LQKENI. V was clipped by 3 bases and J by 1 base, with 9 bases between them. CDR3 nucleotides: TGTGCCAGCTCACCCCTAACAGAGAACACTGAAGCTTTCTTT. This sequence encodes CASSPLTENTEAFF. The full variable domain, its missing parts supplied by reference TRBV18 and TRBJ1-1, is NAGVMQNPRHLVRRRGQEARLRCSPMKGHSHVYWYRQLPEEGLKFMVYLQKENIIDESGMPKERFSAEFPKEGPSILRIQQVVRGDSAAYFCASSPLTENTEAFFGQGTRLTVV.

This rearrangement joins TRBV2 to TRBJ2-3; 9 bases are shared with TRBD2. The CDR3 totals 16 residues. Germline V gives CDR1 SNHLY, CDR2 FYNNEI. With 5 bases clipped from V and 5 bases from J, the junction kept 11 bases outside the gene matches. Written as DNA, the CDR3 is TGTGCCAGCAGTTATTGGCGGGAGGGCCGTTTAGATACGCAGTATTTT. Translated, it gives CASSYWREGRLDTQYF.

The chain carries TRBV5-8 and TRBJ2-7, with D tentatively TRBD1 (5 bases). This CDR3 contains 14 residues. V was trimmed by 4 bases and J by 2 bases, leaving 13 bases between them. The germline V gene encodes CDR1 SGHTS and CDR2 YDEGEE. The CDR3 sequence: CASSLSDTTYEQYF. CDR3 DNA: TGTGCCAGCAGCCTATCGGACACAACCTACGAGCAGTACTTC. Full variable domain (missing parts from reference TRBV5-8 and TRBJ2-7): EAGVTQSPTHLIKTRGQQATLRCSPISGHTSVYWYQQALGLGLQFLLWYDEGEERNRGNFPPRFSGRQFPNYSSELNVNALELEDSALYLCASSLSDTTYEQYFGPGTRLTVT.

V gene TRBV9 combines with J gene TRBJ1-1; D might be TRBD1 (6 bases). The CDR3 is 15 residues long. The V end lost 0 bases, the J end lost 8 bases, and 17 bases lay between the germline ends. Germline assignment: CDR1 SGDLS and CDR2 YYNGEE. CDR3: CASSVANRAPSEAFF. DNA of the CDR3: TGTGCCAGCAGCGTAGCAAACAGGGCCCCCTCAGAAGCTTTCTTT.

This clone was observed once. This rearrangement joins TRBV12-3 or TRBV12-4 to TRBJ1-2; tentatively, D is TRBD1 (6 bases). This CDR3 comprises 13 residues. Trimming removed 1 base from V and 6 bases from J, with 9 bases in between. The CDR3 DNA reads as TGTGCCAGCAGTTTAGTCCGGACAGATGGCTACACCTTC. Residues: CASSLVRTDGYTF.

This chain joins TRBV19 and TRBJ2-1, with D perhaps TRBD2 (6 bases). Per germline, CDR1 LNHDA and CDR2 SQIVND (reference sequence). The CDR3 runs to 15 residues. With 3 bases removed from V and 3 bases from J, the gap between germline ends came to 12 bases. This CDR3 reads CASSIVAAGYNEQFF. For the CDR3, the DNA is TGTGCCAGTAGTATCGTAGCGGCCGGCTACAATGAGCAGTTCTTC.

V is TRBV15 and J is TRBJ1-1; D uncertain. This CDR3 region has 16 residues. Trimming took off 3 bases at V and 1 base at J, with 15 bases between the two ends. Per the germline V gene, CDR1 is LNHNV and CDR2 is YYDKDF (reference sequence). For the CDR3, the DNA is TGTGCCACCAGCAGCCTCTCTTGGCACCCGAACACTGAAGCTTTCTTT. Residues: CATSSLSWHPNTEAFF.